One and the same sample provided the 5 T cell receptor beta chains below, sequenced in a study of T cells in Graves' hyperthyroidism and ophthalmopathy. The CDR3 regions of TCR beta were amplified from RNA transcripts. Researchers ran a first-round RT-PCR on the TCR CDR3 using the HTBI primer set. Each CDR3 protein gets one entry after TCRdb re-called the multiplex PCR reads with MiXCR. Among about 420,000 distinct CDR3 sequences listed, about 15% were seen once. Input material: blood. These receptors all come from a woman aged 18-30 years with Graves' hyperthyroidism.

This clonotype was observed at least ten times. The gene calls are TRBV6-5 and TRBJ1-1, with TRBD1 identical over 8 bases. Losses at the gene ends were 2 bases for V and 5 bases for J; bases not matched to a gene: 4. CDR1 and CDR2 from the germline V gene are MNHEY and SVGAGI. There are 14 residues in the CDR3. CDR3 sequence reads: CASSYDRGRTEAFF. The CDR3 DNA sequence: TGTGCCAGCAGTTACGACAGGGGCAGGACTGAAGCTTTCTTT.

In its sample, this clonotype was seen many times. CDR3 DNA: TGTGCCAGCAGCTGGACAGCGAGCTCTGGAAACACCATATATTTT. It codes for CASSWTASSGNTIYF. V is TRBV7-9 and J is TRBJ1-3; D possibly corresponds to TRBD1 (6 bases). Per the germline V gene, CDR1 is SEHNR and CDR2 is FQNEAQ (reference sequence). The CDR3 runs 15 residues. V lost 4 bases, J lost 0 bases, and 10 bases lay in between.

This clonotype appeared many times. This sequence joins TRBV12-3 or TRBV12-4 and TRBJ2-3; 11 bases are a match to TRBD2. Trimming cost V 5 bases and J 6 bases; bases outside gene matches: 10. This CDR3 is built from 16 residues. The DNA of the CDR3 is TGTGCCAGCAGTCGGCGGACTAGCGGGTTCCACGATACGCAGTATTTT. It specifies CASSRRTSGFHDTQYF.

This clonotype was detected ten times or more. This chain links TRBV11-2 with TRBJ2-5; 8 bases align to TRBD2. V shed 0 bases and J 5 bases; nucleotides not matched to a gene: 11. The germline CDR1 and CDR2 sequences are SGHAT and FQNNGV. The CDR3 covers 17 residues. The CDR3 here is CASSLDRASGPRETQYF. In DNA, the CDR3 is TGTGCCAGCAGCTTAGATCGGGCTAGCGGGCCGAGGGAGACCCAGTACTTC.

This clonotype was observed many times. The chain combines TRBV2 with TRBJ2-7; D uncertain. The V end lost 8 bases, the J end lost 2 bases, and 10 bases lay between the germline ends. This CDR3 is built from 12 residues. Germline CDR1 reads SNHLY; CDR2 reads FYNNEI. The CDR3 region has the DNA TGTGCCAGCTCCCATGGCACCTACGAGCAGTACTTC. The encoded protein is CASSHGTYEQYF. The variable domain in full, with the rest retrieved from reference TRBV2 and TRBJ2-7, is EPEVTQTPSHQVTQMGQEVILRCVPISNHLYFYWYRQILGQKVEFLVSFYNNEISEKSEIFDDQFSVERPDGSNFTLKIRSTKLEDSAMYFCASSHGTYEQYFGPGTRLTVT.